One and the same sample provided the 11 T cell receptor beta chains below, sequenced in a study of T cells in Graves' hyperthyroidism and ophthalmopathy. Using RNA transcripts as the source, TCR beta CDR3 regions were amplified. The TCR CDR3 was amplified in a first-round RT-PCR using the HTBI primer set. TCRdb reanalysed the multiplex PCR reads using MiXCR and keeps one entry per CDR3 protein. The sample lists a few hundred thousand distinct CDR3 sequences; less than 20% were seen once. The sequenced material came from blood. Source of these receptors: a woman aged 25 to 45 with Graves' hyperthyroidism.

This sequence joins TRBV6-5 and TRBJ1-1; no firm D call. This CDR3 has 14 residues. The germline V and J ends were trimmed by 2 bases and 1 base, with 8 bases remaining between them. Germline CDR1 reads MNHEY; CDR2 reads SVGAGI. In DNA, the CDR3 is TGTGCCAGCAGTTACAACAGTTGGAACACTGAAGCTTTCTTT. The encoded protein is CASSYNSWNTEAFF.

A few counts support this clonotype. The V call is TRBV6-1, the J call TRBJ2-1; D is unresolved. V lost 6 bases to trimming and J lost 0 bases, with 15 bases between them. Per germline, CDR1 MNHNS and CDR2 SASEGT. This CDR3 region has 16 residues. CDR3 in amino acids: CASRPVPPSSYNEQFF. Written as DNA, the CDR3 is TGTGCCAGCAGACCCGTGCCACCGAGCTCCTACAATGAGCAGTTCTTC.

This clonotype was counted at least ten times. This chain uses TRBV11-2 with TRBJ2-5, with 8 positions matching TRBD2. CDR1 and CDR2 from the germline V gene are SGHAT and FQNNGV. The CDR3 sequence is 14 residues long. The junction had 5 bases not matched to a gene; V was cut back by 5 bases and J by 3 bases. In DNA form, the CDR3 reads TGTGCCAGCAGCCGGGGGGGACGGGAAGAGACCCAGTACTTC. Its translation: CASSRGGREETQYF.

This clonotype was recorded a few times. The CDR3 coding sequence is TGTGCCACCAGATCAGCTGGGACCGGGGAGCTGTTTTTT. Protein product: CATRSAGTGELFF. The chain uses TRBV24-1 and TRBJ2-2; D is undetermined. Trimming left V 7 bases short and J 5 bases short, with 10 bases between. Germline V gene sequence: CDR1 KGHDR, CDR2 SFDVKD. The CDR3 contains 13 residues.

The CDR3 reads CSASSGAPVTGELFF. The CDR3 nucleotides are TGCAGTGCTTCCTCTGGGGCCCCCGTCACCGGGGAGCTGTTTTTT. The genes are TRBV20-1 and TRBJ2-2; a possible D gene is TRBD1 (5 bases). The CDR3 covers 15 residues. V was trimmed by 5 bases and J by 4 bases, leaving 17 bases between them. Germline-derived CDR1 and CDR2 are DFQATT and SNEGSKA (reference sequence).

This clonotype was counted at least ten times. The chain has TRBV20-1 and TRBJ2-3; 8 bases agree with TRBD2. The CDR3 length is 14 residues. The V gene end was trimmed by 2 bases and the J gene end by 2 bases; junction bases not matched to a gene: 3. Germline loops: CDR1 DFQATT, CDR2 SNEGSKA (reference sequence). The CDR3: CSARTSGNTDTQYF. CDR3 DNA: TGCAGTGCTAGAACTAGCGGAAACACAGATACGCAGTATTTT.

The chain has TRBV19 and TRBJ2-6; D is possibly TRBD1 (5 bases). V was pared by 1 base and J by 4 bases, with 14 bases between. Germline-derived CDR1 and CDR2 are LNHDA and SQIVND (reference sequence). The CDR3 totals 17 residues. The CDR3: CASSIVPGLAGANVLTF. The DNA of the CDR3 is TGTGCCAGTAGTATAGTCCCAGGGTTGGCCGGGGCCAACGTCCTGACTTTC. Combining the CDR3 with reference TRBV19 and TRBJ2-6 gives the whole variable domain DGGITQSPKYLFRKEGQNVTLSCEQNLNHDAMYWYRQDPGQGLRLIYYSQIVNDFQKGDIAEGYSVSREKKESFPLTVTSAQKNPTAFYLCASSIVPGLAGANVLTFGAGSRLTVL.

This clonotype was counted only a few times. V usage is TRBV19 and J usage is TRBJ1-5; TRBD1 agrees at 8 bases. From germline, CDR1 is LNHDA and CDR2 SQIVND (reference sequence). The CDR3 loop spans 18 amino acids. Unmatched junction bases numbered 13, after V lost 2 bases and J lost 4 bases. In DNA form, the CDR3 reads TGTGCCAGTAGTATAAGCATGGTTTCGGACAGGGAAAATCAGCCCCAGCATTTT. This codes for CASSISMVSDRENQPQHF.

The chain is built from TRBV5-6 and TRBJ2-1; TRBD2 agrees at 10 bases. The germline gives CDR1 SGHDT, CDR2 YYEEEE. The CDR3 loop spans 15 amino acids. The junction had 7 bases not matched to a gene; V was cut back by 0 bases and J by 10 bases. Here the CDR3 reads CASSLASGRLLEQFF. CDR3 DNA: TGTGCCAGCAGCTTGGCTAGCGGGAGACTTTTAGAGCAGTTCTTC.

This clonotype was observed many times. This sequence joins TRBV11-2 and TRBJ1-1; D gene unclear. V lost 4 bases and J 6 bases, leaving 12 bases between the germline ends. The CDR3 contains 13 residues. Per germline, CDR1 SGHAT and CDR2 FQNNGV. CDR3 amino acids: CASSSPGSAEAFF. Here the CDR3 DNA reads TGTGCCAGCAGCTCACCGGGATCGGCTGAAGCTTTCTTT.

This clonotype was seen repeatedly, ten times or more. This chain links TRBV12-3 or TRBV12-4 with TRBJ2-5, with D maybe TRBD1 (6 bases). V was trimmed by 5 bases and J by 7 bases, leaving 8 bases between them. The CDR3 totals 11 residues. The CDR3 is CASSEGVTQYF. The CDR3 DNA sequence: TGTGCCAGCAGTGAGGGGGTGACCCAGTACTTC.